This T cell receptor (beta chain) is from a study of patients and donors after allogeneic stem cell transplantation. TCRdb fed the RT-PCR reads into MiXCR, producing one record per CDR3 protein. The sample holds approximately 60,000 distinct CDR3 sequences, more than 10% seen once. Germline V gives CDR1 LGHDT, CDR2 YNNKEL (reference sequence). Losses at the gene ends were 0 bases for V and 11 bases for J; bases not matched to a gene: 7. This CDR3 region has 14 residues. The sample was blood, either unsorted or a sorted T cell fraction (not recorded which). The chain uses TRBV3-1 and TRBJ2-1, with 7 bases lining up with TRBD2. The origin of this receptor is a human donor who was either an allogeneic HSCT recipient or a stem cell or donor lymphocyte infusion donor (not recorded which). It is not recorded whose cells these are; they may come from a transplant donor. The CDR3 nucleotides read TGTGCCAGCAGCCAAGATGGGGCTAGCGGTAAGCAGTTCTTC. Its translation is CASSQDGASGKQFF.